Listed here is a single T cell receptor beta chain. Antigen unknown. The data are from a study of CD8+ T cells in alopecia areata. In the study overall: At a dose of 5 to 10 mg twice daily, oral tofacitinib was given to treated patients.

The V end lost 2 bases, the J end lost 2 bases, and 9 bases lay between the germline ends. This CDR3 spans 13 amino acids. The germline V gene encodes CDR1 SQVTM and CDR2 ANQGSEA. Treatment: oral pan-JAK inhibitor, 5-10 mg twice daily. Sequencing relied on a cDNA template that was reverse transcribed from extracted RNA. TCRdb's table, derived via immunoSEQ multiplex PCR, lists solely in-frame clones and lacks some. The sample shows roughly 230,000 clones, over 40% of them seen only once. General study results and limits: Having one nonresponder leaves uncertain how baseline CD8+ expansion relates to response.

This specimen was CD4+ T cells sorted from blood, taken at approximately week 36, from a patient treated with tofacitinib. The chain links TRBV29-1 to TRBJ2-5; D ambiguous. The TCR sequence derives from a human donor with alopecia areata. The CDR3 DNA sequence: TGCAGCGTTGAATGGCGGCTACAAGAGACCCAGTACTTC. Protein sequence: CSVEWRLQETQYF.